One T cell receptor (beta chain) is described in this entry. Its target is not known. Germline V CDR1 and CDR2: LNHDA, SQIVND (reference sequence). The V and J ends lost 3 bases and 2 bases respectively, with 16 bases between them. This CDR3 comprises 16 residues. This entry comes from a study of cytomegalovirus exposure and HLA in healthy donors. With 60 Vbeta and 13 Jbeta primers, the PCR was carried out. Measured with immunoSEQ multiplex PCR; TCRdb has only the in-frame clones, and not every one. The sample shows over 80,000 clones, and 4.5% to 6.5% sits with its ten largest clones. Findings of the study overall: Reported findings show TCR beta sequences accurately forecast HLA-A and HLA-B alleles in most subjects.

Material for sequencing was PBMCs. The chain uses TRBV19 and TRBJ2-5; the D gene is possibly TRBD1 (5 bases). The sequence came from a girl between 10 and 17 years old in good health and CMV-seropositive. The CDR3 nucleotides are TGTGCCAGTAGTATCTCAGGTGGCAGGGCACAAGAGACCCAGTACTTC. It encodes CASSISGGRAQETQYF.